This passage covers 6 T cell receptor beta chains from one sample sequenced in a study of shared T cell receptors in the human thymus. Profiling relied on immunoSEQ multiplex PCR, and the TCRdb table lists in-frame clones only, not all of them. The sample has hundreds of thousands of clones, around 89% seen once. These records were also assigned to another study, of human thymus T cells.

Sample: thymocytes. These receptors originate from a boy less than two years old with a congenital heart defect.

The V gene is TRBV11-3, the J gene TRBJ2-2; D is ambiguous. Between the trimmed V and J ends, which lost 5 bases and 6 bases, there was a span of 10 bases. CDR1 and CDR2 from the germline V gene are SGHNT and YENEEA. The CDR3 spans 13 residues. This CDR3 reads CASSPVMSGELFF. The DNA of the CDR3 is TGTGCCAGCAGCCCAGTGATGTCCGGGGAGCTGTTTTTT.

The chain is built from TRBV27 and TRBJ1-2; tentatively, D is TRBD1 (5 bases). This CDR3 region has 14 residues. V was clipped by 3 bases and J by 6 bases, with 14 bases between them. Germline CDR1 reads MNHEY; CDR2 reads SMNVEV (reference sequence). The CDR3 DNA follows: TGTGCCAGCAGTTTCCAGCCTCGGGGGGATGGCTACACCTTC. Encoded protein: CASSFQPRGDGYTF.

The CDR3 region has the DNA TGTGCCAGCAGTGACCCAGGACTAGCGGGTGAGCAGTTCTTC. Its protein is CASSDPGLAGEQFF. The gene calls are TRBV6-4 and TRBJ2-1, with TRBD2 matching over 11 bases. V shed 2 bases and J 9 bases; nucleotides not matched to a gene: 3. Germline values: CDR1 MRHNA, CDR2 SNTAGT. The CDR3 length is 14 residues.

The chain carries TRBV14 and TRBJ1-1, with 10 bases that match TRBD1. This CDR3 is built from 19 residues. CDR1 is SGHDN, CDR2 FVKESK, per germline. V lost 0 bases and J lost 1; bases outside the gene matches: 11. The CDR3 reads CASSQEAGTGVERNTEAFF. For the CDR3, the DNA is TGTGCCAGCAGCCAAGAGGCCGGGACAGGGGTCGAGAGGAACACTGAAGCTTTCTTT.

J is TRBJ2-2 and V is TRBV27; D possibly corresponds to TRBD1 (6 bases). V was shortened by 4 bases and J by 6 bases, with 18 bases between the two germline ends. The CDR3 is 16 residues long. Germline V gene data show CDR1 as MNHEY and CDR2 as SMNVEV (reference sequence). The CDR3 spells CASSYREGGKAGELFF. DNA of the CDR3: TGTGCCAGCAGTTATCGGGAAGGGGGTAAGGCCGGGGAGCTGTTTTTT.

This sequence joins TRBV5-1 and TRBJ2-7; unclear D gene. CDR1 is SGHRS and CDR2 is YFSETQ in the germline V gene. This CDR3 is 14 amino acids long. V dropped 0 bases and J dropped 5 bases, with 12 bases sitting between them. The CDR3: CASSLEARIHEQYF. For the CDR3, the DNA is TGCGCCAGCAGCTTGGAGGCTAGAATCCACGAGCAGTACTTC.